The T cell receptor (beta chain) under discussion was sequenced for a study of identifying expanded T cells in peripheral blood (dated 2019 in TCRdb). For the wider study: Technical replicates were generated by sequencing separate aliquots of the same genomic DNA pool, with four replicates compared pairwise. Results the study describes overall, beyond this receptor: The binomial model flagged around 1.3 differentially abundant clones between technical replicates, compared with roughly 17 over about 2 weeks and 19 over around four weeks. Variance in clone template counts between approximately 2-week samples significantly increased with total template count across all healthy donors. The authors expected that biological variance in healthy repertoires might rise further over much longer intervals, such as months to years. Across all healthy-donor time intervals, the beta-binomial model significantly cut both the number of clones called differentially abundant and the false-positive rate.

No immune events, such as infections, were documented for the healthy donors during the collection period. To calibrate time-dependent variance in a beta-binomial model of T-cell clone differential abundance, blood repertoires from healthy donors were used as a training cohort. There were about 10 healthy donors in the training cohort, of whom 3 were female and 7 were male. The donors were between roughly 25 and 70 years old, with an average age of 43 years. Whole blood, obtained from a commercial supplier, was collected from each healthy donor at three time points spaced approximately two weeks apart. For immunosequencing, genomic DNA was extracted from unsorted whole blood. TCRbeta CDR3 regions were profiled by bias-controlled multiplex PCR amplification of genomic DNA with the immunoSEQ Assay. The authors' pipeline ran thus. To quantify the absolute abundance of each unique TCRbeta CDR3 region, the sequences were collapsed and filtered. Differential abundance was tested with two models: a binomial (Fisher-equivalent) model and a beta-binomial model that adds time-dependent variance fitted from healthy donors. Clones with fewer than 5 combined templates were excluded, and clones with Benjamini-Hochberg FDR below 0.01 were called differentially abundant. The form v = (b*log(k)+a)^2 was used to model beta-binomial variance as a function of total template count across the two samples. TCRdb mirrors the immuneACCESS table, restricted to in-frame sequences. Some clones are absent from its copies; in checked studies, under half trace to an unresolved V gene, and the reason for the others is unknown. The V and J calls and the clone size are those of that table, but D and trimming were determined from the DNA. The sample data list some 97,000 clones, and 80% to 90% of these were observed just once. The biggest ten clones account for approximately 6% of the sample.

Worth noting for this clone: There is no known antigen for this receptor. Qualities for individual bases were not recorded, and no much larger clone is one base off.

Reading the germline V gene gives CDR1 MGHDK and CDR2 SYGVNS. The V and J ends are trimmed by 3 bases and 1 base, leaving 6 bases between them. From the cysteine through the phenylalanine, the CDR3 covers 14 amino acids. Of the read, only the CDR3 DNA is kept; its 42 bases are in frame from base 1. The V gene is TRBV25-1 and the J gene is TRBJ2-2; TRBD2 is perhaps the D gene, given 6 matching bases. The sequence was obtained from a person between 18 and 75 years old in good health. The sample consisted of blood. The CDR3 protein: CASSEGGNTGELFF. DNA sequence: TGTGCCAGCAGTGAGGGAGGGAACACCGGGGAGCTGTTTTTT.